This entry lists 32 T cell receptor beta chains sequenced from one sample in a study of control samples from healthy donors and cancer patients. Here immunoSEQ multiplex PCR was the method, and the copy in TCRdb shows in-frame clones only, minus some. The table shows about 150,000 clones, with over 85% occurring only once. Material: blood. The receptors stem from a man aged 18 to 29 in good health.

The J gene is TRBJ2-7, the V gene TRBV3-1 (or the pseudogene TRBV3-2), with unresolved D. Trimming pared 4 bases from V and 1 base from J, leaving 11 bases between. The germline gives CDR1 LGHDT, CDR2 YNNKEL (reference sequence). The CDR3 is 14 amino acids. The CDR3 DNA follows: TGTGCCAGCAGCCGAAGGACGGAATCCTACGAGCAGTACTTC. Translating gives CASSRRTESYEQYF.

As concerns this clone: Other nucleotide sequences from this sample produce the same CDR3. This chain uses TRBV12-3 or TRBV12-4 with TRBJ1-1, with D unresolved. This CDR3 region has 13 residues. The V and J ends lost 5 bases and 0 bases respectively, with 7 bases between them. The CDR3 sequence is CASSLTVNTEAFF. The CDR3, as DNA: TGTGCCAGCAGTCTGACGGTGAACACTGAAGCTTTCTTT.

The chain couples TRBV3-1 (or the pseudogene TRBV3-2) to TRBJ2-7; the match to TRBD1 covers 8 bases. In germline, CDR1 is LGHDT, CDR2 YNNKEL (reference sequence). The CDR3 has 16 residues. V trimming: 6 bases; J trimming: 0 bases; junction bases outside the gene matches: 10. This CDR3 is CASRLNRDRSSYEQYF. CDR3 nucleotides: TGTGCCAGCAGACTAAACCGGGACAGGAGCTCCTACGAGCAGTACTTC.

CDR3 in amino acids: CASSIPPKRGSYEQYF. CDR3 sequence (DNA): TGTGCCAGCAGCATACCCCCCAAACGGGGGAGCTACGAGCAGTACTTC. The chain combines TRBV6-2 or TRBV6-3 with TRBJ2-7; a weak D match, TRBD2 (6 bases). V dropped 6 bases and J dropped 3 bases, with 21 bases sitting between them. Germline CDR1 reads MNHEY; CDR2 reads SVGEGT. The CDR3 has 16 residues.

The CDR3 region has the DNA TGTGCCAGCAGTTTAGGTTGGGAAGCTTTCTTT. As protein: CASSLGWEAFF. The V and J genes are TRBV12-3 or TRBV12-4 and TRBJ1-1; D is uncertain. The CDR3 sequence is 11 residues long. Trimming left V 1 base short and J 8 bases short, with 5 bases between.

This chain uses TRBV5-6 with TRBJ1-6, with 9 bases matching TRBD1. This CDR3 has 15 residues. Germline V gene sequence: CDR1 SGHDT, CDR2 YYEEEE. V was clipped by 5 bases and J by 2 bases; unmatched bases: 2. The CDR3 region is CASRTGGTYNSPLHF. CDR3 bases: TGTGCCAGCAGAACAGGGGGCACCTATAATTCACCCCTCCACTTT.

V is TRBV5-1 and J is TRBJ1-2; a weak D match, TRBD1 (5 bases). The V gene's germline CDR1 is SGHRS and CDR2 YFSETQ. The CDR3 is made up of 12 amino acids. V was cut by 0 bases and J by 7 bases, with 7 bases left in between. CDR3 in amino acids: CASSLGGIGYTF. For the CDR3, the DNA is TGCGCCAGCAGCTTGGGGGGCATTGGCTACACCTTC.

This chain links TRBV2 with TRBJ1-1, with no clear D. Germline V gives CDR1 SNHLY, CDR2 FYNNEI. Between the trimmed V and J ends, which lost 10 bases and 5 bases, there was a span of 17 bases. This CDR3 has 13 amino acids. The CDR3 DNA reads TGTGCCACCGAACCAGAGGGCTTGACTGAAGCTTTCTTT. Protein sequence: CATEPEGLTEAFF.

This chain links TRBV7-8 with TRBJ1-2; D gene uncertain. Trimming took 5 bases from V and 4 from J, leaving 8 bases between them. Germline-derived CDR1 and CDR2 are SGHVS and FQNEAQ. This CDR3 spans 12 amino acids. The CDR3 DNA reads TGTGCCAGCAGCCCTTTTGTCTATGGCTACACCTTC. Translated: CASSPFVYGYTF. The full variable domain, its missing parts supplied by reference TRBV7-8 and TRBJ1-2, is GAGVSQSPRYKVAKRGQDVALRCDPISGHVSLFWYQQALGQGPEFLTYFQNEAQLDKSGLPSDRFFAERPEGSVSTLKIQRTQQEDSAVYLCASSPFVYGYTFGSGTRLTVV.

J is TRBJ2-7 and V is TRBV30, with no clear D. CDR3 length: 14 residues. Germline CDR1 is GTSNPN and CDR2 is SVGIG (reference sequence). V dropped 0 bases and J dropped 2 bases, with 11 bases sitting between them. This CDR3 reads CAWSVRLRTYEQYF. CDR3 in DNA: TGTGCCTGGAGTGTCCGATTAAGGACCTACGAGCAGTACTTC.

The chain is built from TRBV7-6 and TRBJ1-6; 10 bases are shared with TRBD1. Per germline, CDR1 SGHVS and CDR2 FNYEAQ. This CDR3 spans 15 amino acids. V shed 0 bases and J 9 bases; nucleotides not matched to a gene: 2. The CDR3 coding sequence is TGTGCCAGCAGCTTAGCCGGGACAGGGGTTTCACCCCTCCACTTT. Translating it yields CASSLAGTGVSPLHF.

The rearrangement links TRBV12-5 to TRBJ2-1; perhaps TRBD1 as D (6 bases). V was clipped by 4 bases and J by 5 bases, with 15 bases between them. CDR1 is LGHNT, CDR2 FRNRAP, per germline. CDR3 length: 15 residues. CDR3: CASGWGPERNNEQFF. The CDR3 DNA follows: TGTGCTAGTGGTTGGGGGCCGGAGCGGAACAATGAGCAGTTCTTC. Full variable domain (rest looked up from reference TRBV12-5 and TRBJ2-1): DARVTQTPRHKVTEMGQEVTMRCQPILGHNTVFWYRQTMMQGLELLAYFRNRAPLDDSGMPKDRFSAEMPDATLATLKIQPSEPRDSAVYFCASGWGPERNNEQFFGPGTRLTVL.

The chain carries TRBV6-1 and TRBJ2-7; unclear D gene. V shed 2 bases and J shed 1 base, with 3 bases lying between them. The length of the CDR3 is 12 residues. Germline V gives CDR1 MNHNS, CDR2 SASEGT. This CDR3 reads CASSERSYEQYF. DNA for the CDR3: TGTGCCAGCAGTGAAAGGTCCTACGAGCAGTACTTC.

The chain carries TRBV3-1 (or the pseudogene TRBV3-2) and TRBJ2-1; D remains ambiguous. The ends were cut back, 0 bases at V and 0 bases at J, with 9 bases in the middle. The length of the CDR3 is 16 residues. The germline V gene encodes CDR1 LGHDT and CDR2 YNNKEL (reference sequence). Here the CDR3 reads CASSQDLIGSYNEQFF. The CDR3, as DNA: TGTGCCAGCAGCCAAGACCTCATTGGCTCCTACAATGAGCAGTTCTTC.

The rearrangement links TRBV4-1 to TRBJ2-1; TRBD2 might be the D (6 bases). The V end was cut by 2 bases, the J end by 8 bases, with 16 bases between. The germline gives CDR1 MGHRA, CDR2 YSYEKL. There are 15 residues in the CDR3. The CDR3 loop is CASSQTGLVIDEQFF. The DNA for the CDR3 is TGCGCCAGCAGCCAAACGGGACTGGTAATAGATGAGCAGTTCTTC.

This sequence joins TRBV15 and TRBJ2-7; no definite D call. Trimming stripped 0 bases from V and 2 bases from J, with 8 bases between. CDR3 size: 14 residues. The germline gives CDR1 LNHNV, CDR2 YYDKDF (reference sequence). The CDR3 coding sequence is TGTGCCACCAGCAGAGATAAGCGAACCTACGAGCAGTACTTC. It is translated as CATSRDKRTYEQYF.

The chain uses TRBV10-3 and TRBJ2-1; 7 positions match TRBD2. From germline, CDR1 is ENHRY and CDR2 SYGVKD. V lost 10 bases and J lost 0; bases outside the gene matches: 9. The CDR3 covers 15 residues. CDR3 in DNA: TGTGCCACGAGGACTAGTTCGAGCTCCTACAATGAGCAGTTCTTC. Protein: CATRTSSSSYNEQFF.

The chain couples TRBV24-1 to TRBJ2-2; D remains unclear. The CDR3 is 14 amino acids. V gave up 6 bases and J gave up 4 bases, with 11 bases separating them. CDR1 and CDR2 from the germline V gene are KGHDR and SFDVKD. The CDR3 loop reads CATSPRVRTGELFF. In DNA, the CDR3 is TGTGCCACCAGTCCCCGGGTGCGCACCGGGGAGCTGTTTTTT.

V usage is TRBV10-3 and J usage is TRBJ2-7; 7 positions match TRBD1. The V and J ends lost 4 bases and 5 bases, in that order; junction bases with no gene match: 14. The length of the CDR3 is 16 residues. The germline V gene encodes CDR1 ENHRY and CDR2 SYGVKD. The CDR3 sequence: CAISGAQGTSRDEQYF. CDR3 sequence (DNA): TGTGCCATCAGTGGCGCACAGGGGACCTCCCGGGACGAGCAGTACTTC.

The rearrangement uses TRBV7-2 and TRBJ1-6; TRBD1 might be the D (6 bases). The CDR3 has 17 residues. Between the trimmed V and J ends, which lost 5 bases and 0 bases, there was a span of 14 bases. Germline CDR1 is SGHTA and CDR2 is FQGNSA. The CDR3 protein is CASSPWTAPSYNSPLHF. Here the CDR3 DNA reads TGTGCCAGCAGCCCCTGGACAGCACCCTCCTATAATTCACCCCTCCACTTT.

The chain uses TRBV5-1 and TRBJ2-1; a possible D gene is TRBD2 (5 bases). The germline V and J ends were trimmed by 5 bases and 6 bases, with 12 bases remaining between them. CDR1 is SGHRS and CDR2 is YFSETQ in the germline V gene. This CDR3 spans 13 amino acids. The CDR3 DNA sequence: TGCGCCAGCAGACCCCTAGCAATCAATGAGCAGTTCTTC. Residues: CASRPLAINEQFF.

The V gene is TRBV4-3, the J gene TRBJ1-3, with D possibly matching TRBD1 (6 bases). CDR1 and CDR2 from the germline V gene are LGHNA and YSLEER. Trimming stripped 0 bases from V and 5 bases from J, with 17 bases between. The CDR3 contains 17 residues. CDR3 DNA: TGCGCCAGCAGCCAAGATCGAAGACAGGCCCCTCGAAACACCATATATTTT. Its translation is CASSQDRRQAPRNTIYF.

The chain carries TRBV28 and TRBJ2-1, with 10 positions matching TRBD2. V shed 10 bases and J 2 bases; nucleotides not matched to a gene: 5. This CDR3 comprises 14 residues. CDR1 and CDR2 (germline): MDHEN, SYDVKM. The CDR3 loop reads CAIVTSGAYNEQFF. CDR3 nucleotides: TGTGCCATCGTTACTAGCGGGGCCTACAATGAGCAGTTCTTC. The complete variable domain, with remaining parts taken from reference TRBV28 and TRBJ2-1, reads DVKVTQSSRYLVKRTGEKVFLECVQDMDHENMFWYRQDPGLGLRLIYFSYDVKMKEKGDIPEGYSVSREKKERFSLILESASTNQTSMYLCAIVTSGAYNEQFFGPGTRLTVL.

The table lists this clone with a count of one. The chain is built from TRBV5-4 and TRBJ2-7, with TRBD2 matching 9 bases. CDR1 is SGHNT and CDR2 is YYREEE in the germline V gene (reference sequence). With V trimmed by 0 bases and J by 7 bases, 8 bases remained unmatched. The CDR3 covers 15 residues. The CDR3 sequence: CASSLGLAVPVEQYF. CDR3 DNA sequence: TGTGCCAGCAGCTTGGGACTAGCGGTCCCCGTTGAGCAGTACTTC.

CDR3 protein: CATTSTNTGELFF. For the CDR3, the DNA is TGTGCCACCACCAGCACGAACACCGGGGAGCTGTTTTTT. The rearrangement uses TRBV11-2 and TRBJ2-2; D is ambiguous. Germline V gene sequence: CDR1 SGHAT, CDR2 FQNNGV. The CDR3 consists of 13 residues. V was cut by 10 bases and J by 0 bases, with 9 bases left in between.

There are a few counts of this clone. This sequence joins TRBV6-1 and TRBJ2-7; D is perhaps TRBD2 (6 bases). Germline CDR1 reads MNHNS; CDR2 reads SASEGT. The CDR3 runs to 14 residues. V was shortened by 2 bases and J by 3 bases, with 11 bases between the two germline ends. CDR3 nucleotide sequence: TGTGCCAGCAGTGAATATGGGGGAGGCTACGAGCAGTACTTC. Translating gives CASSEYGGGYEQYF.

The gene calls are TRBV4-1 and TRBJ1-2; the D is unclear. CDR1 is MGHRA and CDR2 is YSYEKL in the germline V gene. The CDR3 is 13 amino acids. V was trimmed by 0 bases and J by 7 bases, leaving 9 bases between them. Here the CDR3 reads CASSQDRRSGYTF. The CDR3 DNA reads as TGCGCCAGCAGCCAAGACAGGCGGTCTGGCTACACCTTC.

About this clone: Other DNA variants within this sample encode the same CDR3. This chain joins TRBV4-3 and TRBJ2-7, with no clear D. V was trimmed by 4 bases and J by 1 base, leaving 8 bases between them. Germline V gene sequence: CDR1 LGHNA, CDR2 YSLEER. The CDR3 has 13 residues. The CDR3 coding sequence is TGCGCCAGCAGCCGAGACGGTTCCTACGAGCAGTACTTC. It yields the protein CASSRDGSYEQYF.

V is TRBV5-4 and J is TRBJ2-2; 8 bases match TRBD1. There are 16 residues in the CDR3. The J segment lost 3 bases and the V segment lost 4 bases, leaving 8 bases of the junction unmatched. Per the germline V gene, CDR1 is SGHNT and CDR2 is YYREEE (reference sequence). The DNA of the CDR3 is TGTGCCAGCAGCCTCGGGCCAGGGGGCTACACCGGGGAGCTGTTTTTT. It yields the protein CASSLGPGGYTGELFF. Drawing the rest from reference TRBV5-4 and TRBJ2-2, the complete variable domain is ETGVTQSPTHLIKTRGQQVTLRCSSQSGHNTVSWYQQALGQGPQFIFQYYREEENGRGNFPPRFSGLQFPNYSSELNVNALELDDSALYLCASSLGPGGYTGELFFGEGSRLTVL.

The chain is built from TRBV7-8 and TRBJ2-3, with D possibly TRBD1 on 5 matching bases. Deletions cut 0 bases from V and 8 bases from J, with 9 bases between. Germline-derived CDR1 and CDR2 are SGHVS and FQNEAQ. CDR3 length: 13 residues. In DNA form, the CDR3 reads TGTGCCAGCAGCTTAGCCCTTCAGGGTACGCAGTATTTT. As protein: CASSLALQGTQYF.

As DNA, the CDR3 is TGTGCCAGCAGCAAGACTAGCGGGAGTCCTGACGAGCAGTACTTC. This sequence encodes CASSKTSGSPDEQYF. The chain uses TRBV6-2 or TRBV6-3 and TRBJ2-7; 12 bases fit TRBD2. CDR1 is MNHEY and CDR2 is SVGEGT in the germline V gene. With V trimmed by 6 bases and J by 5 bases, 8 bases remained unmatched. The CDR3 consists of 15 residues.

The J gene is TRBJ1-1, the V gene TRBV9; D possibly corresponds to TRBD1 (6 bases). V was clipped by 3 bases and J by 3 bases, with 12 bases between them. This CDR3 contains 14 residues. Looked up from germline, CDR1 is SGDLS and CDR2 is YYNGEE. CDR3 residues: CASSAPRTDTEAFF. For the CDR3, the DNA is TGTGCCAGCAGCGCCCCACGGACAGACACTGAAGCTTTCTTT.